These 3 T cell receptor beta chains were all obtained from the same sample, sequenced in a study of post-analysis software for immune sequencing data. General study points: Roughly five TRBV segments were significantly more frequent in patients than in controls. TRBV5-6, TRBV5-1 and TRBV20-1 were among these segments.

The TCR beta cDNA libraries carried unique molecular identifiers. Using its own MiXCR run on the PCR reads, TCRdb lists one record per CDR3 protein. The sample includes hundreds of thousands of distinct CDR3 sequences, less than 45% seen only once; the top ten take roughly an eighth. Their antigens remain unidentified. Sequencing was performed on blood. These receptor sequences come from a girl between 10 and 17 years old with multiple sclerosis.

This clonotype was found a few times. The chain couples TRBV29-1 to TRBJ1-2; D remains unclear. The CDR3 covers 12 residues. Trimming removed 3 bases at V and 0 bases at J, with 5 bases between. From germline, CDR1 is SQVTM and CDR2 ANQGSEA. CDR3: CSVDGSNYGYTF. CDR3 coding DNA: TGCAGCGTTGATGGCTCTAACTATGGCTACACCTTC.

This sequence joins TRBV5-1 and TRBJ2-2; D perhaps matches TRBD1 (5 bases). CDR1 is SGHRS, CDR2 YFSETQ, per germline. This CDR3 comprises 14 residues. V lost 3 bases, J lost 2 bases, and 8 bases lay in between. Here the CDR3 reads CASSSQGNTGELFF. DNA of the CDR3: TGCGCCAGCAGCTCTCAGGGAAACACCGGGGAGCTGTTTTTT.

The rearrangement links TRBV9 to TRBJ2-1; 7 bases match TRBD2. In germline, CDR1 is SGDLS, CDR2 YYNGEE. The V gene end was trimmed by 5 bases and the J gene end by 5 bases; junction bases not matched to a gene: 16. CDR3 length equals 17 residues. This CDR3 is CASRGGEGSGSNNEQFF. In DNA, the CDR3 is TGTGCCAGCAGGGGGGGGGAAGGTAGCGGATCCAACAATGAGCAGTTCTTC.